These T cell receptor beta chains were read from a single sample in a study of T cell responses to AZD1222 COVID-19 vaccine. Measured with immunoSEQ multiplex PCR; TCRdb has only the in-frame clones, and not every one. The sample contains just over 150,000 clones, 90% of which appear only once. Specimen: peripheral blood, collected on day 0 of AZD1222 vaccination. These receptor sequences come from an adult in good health. Both conserved end residues are part of each CDR3. Fields, in order: clone size, D gene, V gene, J gene, CDR3 length, CDR3 protein, CDR3 DNA. D genes are given only for firm matches. Size is stated for part of the rows, as once, few or many counts, or as a class when the clone is expanded.

clone size: NA; D gene: NA; V gene: TRBV4-1; J gene: TRBJ1-5; CDR3 length: 13; CDR3 protein: CASSQVWGQPQHF; CDR3 DNA: TGCGCCAGCAGCCAAGTTTGGGGTCAGCCCCAGCATTTT
clone size: NA; D gene: NA; V gene: TRBV12-3/TRBV12-4; J gene: TRBJ1-3; CDR3 length: 13; CDR3 protein: CASSLGQTNTIYF; CDR3 DNA: TGTGCCAGCAGTTTAGGTCAGACAAACACCATATATTTT
clone size: NA; D gene: NA; V gene: TRBV7-2; J gene: TRBJ2-5; CDR3 length: 13; CDR3 protein: CASSLKQVGTQYF; CDR3 DNA: TGTGCCAGCAGCTTAAAACAGGTCGGGACCCAGTACTTC
clone size: NA; D gene: TRBD1; V gene: TRBV19; J gene: TRBJ1-5; CDR3 length: 14; CDR3 protein: CASSLRTGNQPQHF; CDR3 DNA: TGTGCCAGTAGTCTAAGGACAGGTAATCAGCCCCAGCATTTT
clone size: NA; D gene: NA; V gene: TRBV7-9; J gene: TRBJ2-2; CDR3 length: 15; CDR3 protein: CASSSSSANTGELFF; CDR3 DNA: TGTGCCAGCAGCTCCAGTAGCGCGAACACCGGGGAGCTGTTTTTT
clone size: NA; D gene: TRBD1; V gene: TRBV28; J gene: TRBJ2-7; CDR3 length: 14; CDR3 protein: CASRTDRASREQYF; CDR3 DNA: TGTGCCAGCAGAACGGACAGGGCCTCCAGGGAGCAGTACTTC
clone size: NA; D gene: NA; V gene: TRBV9; J gene: TRBJ1-1; CDR3 length: 15; CDR3 protein: CASSETVNANTEAFF; CDR3 DNA: TGTGCCAGCAGCGAGACGGTGAATGCGAACACTGAAGCTTTCTTT
clone size: NA; D gene: TRBD1; V gene: TRBV6-5; J gene: TRBJ1-2; CDR3 length: 14; CDR3 protein: CASSPEDRVGGYTF; CDR3 DNA: TGTGCCAGCAGCCCGGAGGACAGGGTGGGGGGCTACACCTTC
clone size: NA; D gene: TRBD2; V gene: TRBV5-4; J gene: TRBJ2-3; CDR3 length: 17; CDR3 protein: CASSWGLAERFTDTQYF; CDR3 DNA: TGTGCCAGCAGCTGGGGACTAGCGGAGAGATTCACAGATACGCAGTATTTT
clone size: NA; D gene: NA; V gene: TRBV20-1; J gene: TRBJ2-7; CDR3 length: 11; CDR3 protein: CSARGLYEQYF; CDR3 DNA: TGCAGTGCTAGAGGGTTGTACGAGCAGTACTTC
clone size: NA; D gene: TRBD1; V gene: TRBV28; J gene: TRBJ2-1; CDR3 length: 15; CDR3 protein: CASSSQGANYNEQFF; CDR3 DNA: TGTGCCAGCAGTTCCCAGGGGGCTAACTACAATGAGCAGTTCTTC
clone size: NA; D gene: NA; V gene: TRBV24-1; J gene: TRBJ2-3; CDR3 length: 16; CDR3 protein: CATSDLSLAGTDTQYF; CDR3 DNA: TGTGCCACCAGTGATTTGAGTTTAGCGGGCACAGATACGCAGTATTTT
clone size: NA; D gene: NA; V gene: TRBV6-5; J gene: TRBJ1-1; CDR3 length: 13; CDR3 protein: CASTERGYTEAFF; CDR3 DNA: TGTGCCAGCACCGAGAGAGGGTACACTGAAGCTTTCTTT
clone size: NA; D gene: NA; V gene: TRBV7-2; J gene: TRBJ2-1; CDR3 length: 15; CDR3 protein: CASSLASASYNEQFF; CDR3 DNA: TGTGCCAGCAGCTTAGCCTCGGCCTCCTACAATGAGCAGTTCTTC
clone size: NA; D gene: TRBD2; V gene: TRBV6-1; J gene: TRBJ2-1; CDR3 length: 15; CDR3 protein: CASSDEREIYNEQFF; CDR3 DNA: TGTGCCAGCAGTGACGAGCGGGAGATCTACAATGAGCAGTTCTTC
clone size: NA; D gene: NA; V gene: TRBV28; J gene: TRBJ1-4; CDR3 length: 15; CDR3 protein: CASSLVGATNEKLFF; CDR3 DNA: TGTGCCAGCAGTTTAGTGGGGGCGACTAATGAAAAACTGTTTTTT
clone size: NA; D gene: NA; V gene: TRBV16; J gene: TRBJ1-3; CDR3 length: 16; CDR3 protein: CASSQSTAGSGNTIYF; CDR3 DNA: TGTGCCAGCAGCCAATCGACAGCCGGGTCTGGAAACACCATATATTTT
clone size: NA; D gene: NA; V gene: TRBV12-3/TRBV12-4; J gene: TRBJ1-5; CDR3 length: 13; CDR3 protein: CASSLGGAQPQHF; CDR3 DNA: TGTGCCAGCAGTTTGGGAGGGGCTCAGCCCCAGCATTTT
clone size: NA; D gene: NA; V gene: TRBV24-1; J gene: TRBJ2-7; CDR3 length: 15; CDR3 protein: CATADPRVPPYEQYF; CDR3 DNA: TGTGCCACCGCGGACCCCAGGGTTCCGCCCTACGAGCAGTACTTC
clone size: NA; D gene: NA; V gene: TRBV6-5; J gene: TRBJ1-1; CDR3 length: 14; CDR3 protein: CASSPSQRGAEAFF; CDR3 DNA: TGTGCCAGCAGTCCAAGTCAGCGGGGAGCTGAAGCTTTCTTT
clone size: NA; D gene: TRBD2; V gene: TRBV9; J gene: TRBJ2-5; CDR3 length: 15; CDR3 protein: CASSADLAGLETQYF; CDR3 DNA: TGTGCCAGCAGCGCCGACCTAGCGGGGTTGGAGACCCAGTACTTC
clone size: NA; D gene: NA; V gene: TRBV20-1; J gene: TRBJ1-5; CDR3 length: 11; CDR3 protein: CSARGDGGTHF; CDR3 DNA: TGCAGTGCTAGAGGGGACGGGGGAACGCATTTT
clone size: NA; D gene: NA; V gene: TRBV5-5; J gene: TRBJ1-1; CDR3 length: 12; CDR3 protein: CASSTGFTEAFF; CDR3 DNA: TGTGCCAGCAGCACCGGGTTTACTGAAGCTTTCTTT
clone size: NA; D gene: TRBD1; V gene: TRBV28; J gene: TRBJ1-1; CDR3 length: 15; CDR3 protein: CASSLGGTANTEAFF; CDR3 DNA: TGTGCCAGCAGTTTAGGTGGGACAGCGAACACTGAAGCTTTCTTT
clone size: NA; D gene: NA; V gene: TRBV7-8; J gene: TRBJ2-3; CDR3 length: 15; CDR3 protein: CASSLVMSSTDTQYF; CDR3 DNA: TGTGCCAGCAGCTTAGTTATGTCTAGCACAGATACGCAGTATTTT
clone size: NA; D gene: NA; V gene: TRBV6-5; J gene: TRBJ1-6; CDR3 length: 12; CDR3 protein: CASSYQDSPLHF; CDR3 DNA: TGTGCCAGCAGTTACCAGGATTCACCCCTCCACTTT
clone size: NA; D gene: TRBD1; V gene: TRBV10-3; J gene: TRBJ1-6; CDR3 length: 17; CDR3 protein: CAISAGTGGSYNSPLHF; CDR3 DNA: TGTGCCATCAGTGCCGGGACAGGGGGATCCTATAATTCACCCCTCCACTTT
clone size: NA; D gene: NA; V gene: TRBV5-1; J gene: TRBJ2-7; CDR3 length: 13; CDR3 protein: CASSLSNSYEQYF; CDR3 DNA: TGCGCCAGCAGCTTGTCAAACTCCTACGAGCAGTACTTC
clone size: NA; D gene: NA; V gene: TRBV28; J gene: TRBJ1-1; CDR3 length: 13; CDR3 protein: CASSLAPGAEAFF; CDR3 DNA: TGTGCCAGCAGTTTAGCCCCAGGCGCTGAAGCTTTCTTT
clone size: NA; D gene: NA; V gene: TRBV25-1; J gene: TRBJ2-7; CDR3 length: 18; CDR3 protein: CASSPEGGHPFSSYEQYF; CDR3 DNA: TGTGCCAGCAGTCCAGAAGGAGGGCACCCTTTCAGCTCCTACGAGCAGTACTTC
clone size: NA; D gene: TRBD1; V gene: TRBV19; J gene: TRBJ2-6; CDR3 length: 15; CDR3 protein: CASSQGVSGANVLTF; CDR3 DNA: TGTGCCAGTAGTCAGGGGGTCTCTGGGGCCAACGTCCTGACTTTC
clone size: NA; D gene: NA; V gene: TRBV2; J gene: TRBJ1-5; CDR3 length: 14; CDR3 protein: CASSEDSLNQPQHF; CDR3 DNA: TGTGCCAGCAGTGAGGACAGCCTCAATCAGCCCCAGCATTTT
clone size: NA; D gene: NA; V gene: TRBV12-3/TRBV12-4; J gene: TRBJ2-1; CDR3 length: 11; CDR3 protein: CASKVGNEQFF; CDR3 DNA: TGTGCCAGCAAGGTCGGCAATGAGCAGTTCTTC
clone size: NA; D gene: NA; V gene: TRBV5-1; J gene: TRBJ2-7; CDR3 length: 15; CDR3 protein: CASSPSLWGAGEQYF; CDR3 DNA: TGCGCCAGCAGCCCGAGCCTCTGGGGGGCAGGGGAGCAGTACTTC
clone size: NA; D gene: NA; V gene: TRBV2; J gene: TRBJ2-3; CDR3 length: 14; CDR3 protein: CASSDRAGVDTQYF; CDR3 DNA: TGTGCCAGCAGTGATCGGGCAGGGGTAGATACGCAGTATTTT
clone size: once; D gene: NA; V gene: TRBV4-2; J gene: TRBJ1-1; CDR3 length: 14; CDR3 protein: CASSQGADYTEAFF; CDR3 DNA: TGTGCCAGCAGCCAAGGGGCGGATTACACTGAAGCTTTCTTT
clone size: NA; D gene: TRBD2; V gene: TRBV4-3; J gene: TRBJ2-1; CDR3 length: 17; CDR3 protein: CASSPTLSGNFYNEQFF; CDR3 DNA: TGCGCCAGCAGCCCGACCCTTAGCGGGAACTTCTACAATGAGCAGTTCTTC
clone size: NA; D gene: NA; V gene: TRBV3-1/TRBV3-2; J gene: TRBJ2-7; CDR3 length: 12; CDR3 protein: CASSQVRNEQYF; CDR3 DNA: TGTGCCAGCAGCCAAGTTAGGAACGAGCAGTACTTC
clone size: NA; D gene: NA; V gene: TRBV5-6; J gene: TRBJ1-1; CDR3 length: 14; CDR3 protein: CASSSLGGGTEAFF; CDR3 DNA: TGTGCCAGCAGCTCCCTGGGGGGGGGAACTGAAGCTTTCTTT
clone size: NA; D gene: NA; V gene: TRBV7-2; J gene: TRBJ2-2; CDR3 length: 14; CDR3 protein: CASSLTTDTGELFF; CDR3 DNA: TGTGCCAGCAGCTTAACAACGGACACCGGGGAGCTGTTTTTT
clone size: NA; D gene: NA; V gene: TRBV14; J gene: TRBJ1-6; CDR3 length: 19; CDR3 protein: CASSQVGPARGSRDSPLHF; CDR3 DNA: TGTGCCAGCAGCCAAGTAGGGCCGGCCAGGGGTAGTCGAGATTCACCCCTCCACTTT
clone size: NA; D gene: TRBD1; V gene: TRBV14; J gene: TRBJ2-7; CDR3 length: 15; CDR3 protein: CASSQGTGIPYEQYF; CDR3 DNA: TGTGCCAGCAGCCAAGGGACAGGGATCCCCTACGAGCAGTACTTC
clone size: NA; D gene: NA; V gene: TRBV9; J gene: TRBJ1-4; CDR3 length: 15; CDR3 protein: CASSAYGRTNEKLFF; CDR3 DNA: TGTGCCAGCAGCGCGTACGGGAGGACCAATGAAAAACTGTTTTTT
clone size: NA; D gene: TRBD2; V gene: TRBV28; J gene: TRBJ2-7; CDR3 length: 13; CDR3 protein: CASISGGTYEQYF; CDR3 DNA: TGTGCCAGCATTTCGGGGGGGACCTACGAGCAGTACTTC
clone size: NA; D gene: NA; V gene: TRBV6-5; J gene: TRBJ1-6; CDR3 length: 15; CDR3 protein: CASISSRRDSSPLHF; CDR3 DNA: TGTGCCAGCATTTCCTCGAGGAGGGATAGTTCACCCCTCCACTTT
clone size: once; D gene: NA; V gene: TRBV4-1; J gene: TRBJ1-5; CDR3 length: 16; CDR3 protein: CASSTYFRDRDQPQHF; CDR3 DNA: TGCGCCAGCAGCACGTACTTCCGGGACCGGGATCAGCCCCAGCATTTT
clone size: NA; D gene: NA; V gene: TRBV7-9; J gene: TRBJ1-2; CDR3 length: 13; CDR3 protein: CASSFGSDYGYTF; CDR3 DNA: TGTGCCAGCAGCTTTGGGTCGGACTATGGCTACACCTTC
clone size: NA; D gene: TRBD1; V gene: TRBV24-1; J gene: TRBJ2-5; CDR3 length: 15; CDR3 protein: CATSDLDRGKETQYF; CDR3 DNA: TGTGCCACCAGTGATTTGGACAGGGGGAAAGAGACCCAGTACTTC
clone size: once; D gene: NA; V gene: TRBV7-9; J gene: TRBJ2-7; CDR3 length: 14; CDR3 protein: CASSLAGVFHEQYF; CDR3 DNA: TGTGCCAGCAGCTTAGCGGGCGTTTTCCACGAGCAGTACTTC
clone size: NA; D gene: NA; V gene: TRBV2; J gene: TRBJ2-1; CDR3 length: 13; CDR3 protein: CASSPLQGKEQFF; CDR3 DNA: TGTGCCAGCAGCCCCTTACAGGGAAAGGAGCAGTTCTTC
clone size: NA; D gene: TRBD1; V gene: TRBV18; J gene: TRBJ1-1; CDR3 length: 13; CDR3 protein: CASSPRTGDEAFF; CDR3 DNA: TGTGCCAGCTCACCGAGGACAGGGGATGAAGCTTTCTTT
clone size: NA; D gene: NA; V gene: TRBV5-1; J gene: TRBJ2-1; CDR3 length: 15; CDR3 protein: CASSPGTANYNEQFF; CDR3 DNA: TGCGCCAGCAGCCCCGGGACCGCCAATTACAATGAGCAGTTCTTC
clone size: once; D gene: NA; V gene: TRBV2; J gene: TRBJ2-2; CDR3 length: 16; CDR3 protein: CASSPLPSRNTGELFF; CDR3 DNA: TGTGCCAGCAGCCCCCTACCTAGCCGGAACACCGGGGAGCTGTTTTTT
clone size: NA; D gene: NA; V gene: TRBV9; J gene: TRBJ1-4; CDR3 length: 14; CDR3 protein: CASSRETTEGKLFF; CDR3 DNA: TGTGCCAGCAGCCGGGAGACAACGGAAGGAAAACTGTTTTTT
clone size: NA; D gene: TRBD2; V gene: TRBV7-9; J gene: TRBJ2-1; CDR3 length: 17; CDR3 protein: CASSLGIAGLTYNEQFF; CDR3 DNA: TGTGCCAGCAGCCTCGGGATAGCGGGCCTTACCTACAATGAGCAGTTCTTC
clone size: NA; D gene: TRBD1; V gene: TRBV7-2; J gene: TRBJ1-6; CDR3 length: 14; CDR3 protein: CASSAGQPNSPLHF; CDR3 DNA: TGTGCCAGCAGCGCGGGACAGCCGAATTCACCCCTCCACTTT